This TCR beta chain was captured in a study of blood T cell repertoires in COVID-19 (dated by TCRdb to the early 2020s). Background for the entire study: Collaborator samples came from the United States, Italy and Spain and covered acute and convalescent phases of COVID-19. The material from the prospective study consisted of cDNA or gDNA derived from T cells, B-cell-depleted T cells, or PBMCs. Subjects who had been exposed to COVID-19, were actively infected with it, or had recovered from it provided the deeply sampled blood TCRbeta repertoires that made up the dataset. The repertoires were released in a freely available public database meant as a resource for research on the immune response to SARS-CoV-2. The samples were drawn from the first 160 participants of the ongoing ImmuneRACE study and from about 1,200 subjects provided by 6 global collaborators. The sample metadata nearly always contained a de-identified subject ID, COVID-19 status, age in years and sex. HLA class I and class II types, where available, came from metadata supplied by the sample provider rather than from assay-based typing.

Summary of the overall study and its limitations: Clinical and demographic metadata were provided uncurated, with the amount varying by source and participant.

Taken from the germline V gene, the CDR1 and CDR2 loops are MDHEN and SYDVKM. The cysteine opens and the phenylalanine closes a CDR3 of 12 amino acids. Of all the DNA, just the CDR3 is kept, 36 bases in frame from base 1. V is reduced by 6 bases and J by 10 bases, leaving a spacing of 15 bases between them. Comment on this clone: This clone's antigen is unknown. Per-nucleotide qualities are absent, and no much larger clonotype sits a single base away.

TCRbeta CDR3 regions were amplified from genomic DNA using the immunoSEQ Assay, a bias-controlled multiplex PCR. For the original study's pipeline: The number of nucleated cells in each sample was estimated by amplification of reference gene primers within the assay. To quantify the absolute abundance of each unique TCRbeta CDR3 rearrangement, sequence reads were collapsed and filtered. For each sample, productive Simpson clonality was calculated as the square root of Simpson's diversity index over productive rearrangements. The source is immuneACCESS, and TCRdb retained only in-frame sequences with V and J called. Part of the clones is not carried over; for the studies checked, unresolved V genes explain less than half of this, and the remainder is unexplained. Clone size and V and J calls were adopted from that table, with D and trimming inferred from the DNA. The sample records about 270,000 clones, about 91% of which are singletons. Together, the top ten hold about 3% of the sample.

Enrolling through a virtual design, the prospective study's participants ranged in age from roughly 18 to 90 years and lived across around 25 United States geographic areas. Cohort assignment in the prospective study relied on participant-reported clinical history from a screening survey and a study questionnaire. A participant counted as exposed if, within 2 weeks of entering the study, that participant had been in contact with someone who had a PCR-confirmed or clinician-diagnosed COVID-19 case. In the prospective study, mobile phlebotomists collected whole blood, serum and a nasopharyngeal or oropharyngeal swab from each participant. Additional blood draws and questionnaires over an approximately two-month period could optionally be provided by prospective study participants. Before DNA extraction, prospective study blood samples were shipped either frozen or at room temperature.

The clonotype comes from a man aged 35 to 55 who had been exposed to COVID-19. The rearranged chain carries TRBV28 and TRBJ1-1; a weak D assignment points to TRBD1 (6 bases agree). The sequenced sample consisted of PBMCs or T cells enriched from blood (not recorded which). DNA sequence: TGTGCCAGCAGAGACTACAGGGTGGCAGCTTTCTTT. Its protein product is CASRDYRVAAFF.